This paragraph reports one T cell receptor beta chain. Its matching antigen is unknown. These data originate in a study of cytomegalovirus exposure and HLA in healthy donors. Assay: immunoSEQ multiplex PCR; the TCRdb copy retains only in-frame clones and omits some. This table holds 150,000 to 200,000 clones, 70% to 90% found once. The length of the CDR3 is 14 residues. Germline loops: CDR1 ENHRY, CDR2 SYGVKD. V lost 4 bases, J lost 3 bases, and 12 bases lay in between. The study's findings and limits: In vitro checks showed that a few CMV-associated chains really do target CMV antigens. Whilst most TCR sequences proved rare, a subset of public TCRs occurred across many donors. It was reportedly the case that the classifier diagnosed cytomegalovirus status with high specificity and sensitivity. Within the roughly 120 validation repertoires, first-cohort TCR clusters tended to co-occur, according to a later analysis.

This clonotype originated in a man aged 18 to 29 in good health and CMV-seronegative. Sequencing was carried out using PBMCs. The chain couples TRBV10-3 to TRBJ1-1; possibly TRBD1 for D (5 bases). The CDR3 sequence: CAISAKGPHTEAFF. The CDR3, as DNA: TGTGCCATCAGTGCCAAGGGGCCCCACACTGAAGCTTTCTTT.